Listed here are 28 T cell receptor beta chains from one sample, sequenced in a study of Graves' ophthalmopathy and Graves' hyperthyroidism. Amplified TCR beta CDR3 regions were obtained using RNA transcripts as template. Second-round multiplex PCR came after first-round RT-PCR with HTBI primers. TCRdb itself ran the multiplex PCR reads through MiXCR, one entry per CDR3 protein. The sample lists 660,000 or so distinct CDR3 sequences; roughly two fifths were seen once. Input material: peripheral blood. These receptors were obtained from an adult man with Graves' ophthalmopathy.

This clonotype has a count of ten or more. V usage is TRBV19 and J usage is TRBJ1-4; D perhaps matches TRBD1 (5 bases). Germline V gives CDR1 LNHDA, CDR2 SQIVND (reference sequence). V lost 9 bases to trimming and J lost 7 bases, with 18 bases between them. The CDR3 totals 14 residues. The DNA for the CDR3 is TGTGCCAGCCACGCCGGGACGCACGTTGAAAAACTGTTTTTT. Amino acid sequence: CASHAGTHVEKLFF.

This clonotype was counted at least ten times. The chain uses TRBV2 and TRBJ1-2; D gene uncertain. V lost 2 bases and J lost 0, with 7 bases in between. CDR3 length equals 14 residues. CDR1 is SNHLY, CDR2 FYNNEI, per germline. CDR3 amino acids: CASSERWTNYGYTF. The DNA for the CDR3 is TGTGCCAGCAGTGAAAGGTGGACTAACTATGGCTACACCTTC.

This clonotype appeared a few times. This chain joins TRBV11-2 and TRBJ1-2; D perhaps matches TRBD1 (6 bases). Germline CDR1 is SGHAT and CDR2 is FQNNGV. Between the trimmed V and J ends, which lost 4 bases and 4 bases, there was a span of 19 bases. The CDR3 sequence is 16 residues long. The CDR3 sequence is CASSSINRDKTYGYTF. The CDR3 DNA reads TGTGCCAGCAGCTCAATCAACCGGGACAAGACCTATGGCTACACCTTC.

The V and J genes are TRBV10-3 and TRBJ2-5; 12 bases match TRBD2. CDR3 size: 15 residues. J was trimmed by 1 base and V by 5 bases; bases with no gene match: 2. The germline CDR1 and CDR2 sequences are ENHRY and SYGVKD. CDR3 sequence reads: CAISLTSGGQETQYF. In DNA form, the CDR3 reads TGTGCCATCAGTTTGACTAGCGGGGGCCAAGAGACCCAGTACTTC.

This clonotype came up many times. This sequence joins TRBV7-8 and TRBJ2-6; D not certain. V gave up 8 bases and J gave up 4 bases, with 15 bases separating them. This CDR3 spans 15 amino acids. Germline assignment: CDR1 SGHVS and CDR2 FQNEAQ. DNA for the CDR3: TGTGCCAGCCATACCGGGCTTGCCGGGGCCAACGTCCTGACTTTC. It yields the protein CASHTGLAGANVLTF.

This clonotype has more than one count but fewer than ten. The CDR3 sequence: CASWASQGAIVQPQHF. The CDR3 DNA follows: TGTGCCAGCTGGGCCTCACAGGGGGCGATCGTCCAGCCCCAGCATTTT. V usage is TRBV10-3 and J usage is TRBJ1-5; 9 bases map to TRBD1. From germline, CDR1 is ENHRY and CDR2 SYGVKD. V lost 10 bases to trimming and J lost 7 bases; unmatched junction nucleotides: 17. The CDR3 has 16 amino acids.

In nucleotides, the CDR3 is TGTGCCAGTGATAGCCGGGACAGGGGATACACCGGGGAGCTGTTTTTT. Its translation: CASDSRDRGYTGELFF. The chain is built from TRBV19 and TRBJ2-2, with 10 bases aligning to TRBD1. This CDR3 is 16 amino acids long. Germline lookup yields CDR1 LNHDA and CDR2 SQIVND (reference sequence). V shed 8 bases, J shed 3 bases, and the junction held 9 bases outside the gene matches.

This clonotype occurred many times. This chain joins TRBV7-6 and TRBJ1-1; TRBD1 matches 9 bases. J gave up 0 bases and V 8 bases, and 13 bases lay outside the gene matches. Germline assignment: CDR1 SGHVS and CDR2 FNYEAQ. The CDR3 contains 17 residues. The DNA for the CDR3 is TGTGCCAGCTCAGGCGTAAGGACAGGGGTCATGAACACTGAAGCTTTCTTT. Its translation: CASSGVRTGVMNTEAFF.

The chain has TRBV10-2 and TRBJ2-7; D perhaps matches TRBD1 (6 bases). The CDR3 is 14 amino acids. The germline CDR1 and CDR2 sequences are WSHSY and SAAADI. V lost 10 bases and J lost 2, with 18 bases in between. CDR3 bases: TGCGCCAACAGGGAGTGGGCTTTCCCCTACGAGCAGTACTTC. This gives the protein CANREWAFPYEQYF.

To note about this clonotype: This CDR3 is missing its conserved last phenylalanine or tryptophan, likely due to a read error. CDR3 nucleotides: TGTGCCAGCACCCGTGGGGGGAACACTGAAGCTTTCCTT. Its protein is CASTRGGNTEAFL. J is TRBJ1-1 and V is TRBV12-3 or TRBV12-4; perhaps TRBD1 as D (5 bases). Trimming cost V 7 bases and J 1 base, with 10 bases left between them. The CDR3 runs 13 residues.

The table lists this clonotype with many counts. The chain joins TRBV15 to TRBJ1-2; D remains unclear. Looked up from germline, CDR1 is LNHNV and CDR2 is YYDKDF (reference sequence). The CDR3 totals 14 residues. Trimming took off 0 bases at V and 7 bases at J, with 12 bases between the two ends. The CDR3 here is CATSRDAGRGGYTF. The CDR3, as DNA: TGTGCCACCAGCAGAGATGCCGGTCGGGGTGGCTACACCTTC.

This clonotype has a count of ten or more. V gene TRBV6-6 combines with J gene TRBJ1-6; D might be TRBD1 (5 bases). The CDR3 covers 13 residues. Germline V gene sequence: CDR1 MNHNY, CDR2 SVGAGI (reference sequence). Trimming cost V 11 bases and J 7 bases, with 15 bases left between them. The CDR3: CAGGTELNSPLHF. CDR3 coding DNA: TGTGCCGGAGGGACGGAACTAAATTCACCCCTCCACTTT.

There are a few counts of this clonotype. At one of its ends the junction is not consistent with the germline gene, which may arise from a read error. The V and J genes are TRBV10-3 and TRBJ1-6; D gene ambiguous. The CDR3 extends over 13 amino acids. The germline gives CDR1 ENHRY, CDR2 SYGVKD. CDR3 sequence reads: CASSYSRDSPLHF. CDR3 sequence (DNA): TGTGCCAGCAGTTACTCGCGAGATTCACCCCTCCACTTT.

There are many counts of this clonotype. The rearrangement uses TRBV24-1 and TRBJ1-4; TRBD1 aligns across 8 bases. From germline, CDR1 is KGHDR and CDR2 SFDVKD. This CDR3 spans 18 amino acids. The V gene end was trimmed by 7 bases and the J gene end by 0 bases; junction bases not matched to a gene: 12. CDR3 sequence (DNA): TGTGCCACCAGCCCGGGACAGGAAACCTTTGCAACTAATGAAAAACTGTTTTTT. Translated: CATSPGQETFATNEKLFF.

The table lists this clonotype with a few counts. The V call is TRBV5-1, the J call TRBJ2-2, with 7 bases matching TRBD1. CDR1 is SGHRS, CDR2 YFSETQ, per germline. This CDR3 contains 15 residues. J was trimmed by 4 bases and V by 4 bases; bases with no gene match: 7. CDR3 sequence reads: CASSLWTGGTGELFF. CDR3 coding DNA: TGCGCCAGCAGCCTCTGGACAGGAGGCACCGGGGAGCTGTTTTTT.

This clonotype was seen at least ten times. CDR3 amino acids: CASSSLGQTNYGYTF. The CDR3 coding sequence is TGTGCCAGCAGCTCATTGGGGCAGACTAACTATGGCTACACCTTC. The rearrangement uses TRBV11-2 and TRBJ1-2; TRBD1 is a possible D gene (5 bases). The CDR3 has 15 residues. Trimming removed 4 bases from V and 0 bases from J, with 12 bases in between. Germline CDR1 is SGHAT and CDR2 is FQNNGV.

This clonotype was seen a handful of times. The chain uses TRBV20-1 and TRBJ1-2, with 7 positions matching TRBD1. From germline, CDR1 is DFQATT and CDR2 SNEGSKA (reference sequence). Unmatched junction bases numbered 3, after V lost 6 bases and J lost 8 bases. This CDR3 has 10 residues. The CDR3 DNA is TGCAGTGCCGGGACAGAGGGCTACACCTTC. Its translation: CSAGTEGYTF.

As regards this clonotype: A much bigger clone sits one base away, suggesting this may be a read error. This chain links TRBV11-2 with TRBJ2-5; 7 positions match TRBD1. The CDR3 has 14 residues. CDR1 is SGHAT and CDR2 is FQNNGV in the germline V gene. The CDR3 loop reads CAGSLTGSKETQYF. CDR3 in DNA: TGTGCCGGCAGTTTGACAGGGAGTAAAGAGACCCAGTACTTC.

This clonotype has a count of ten or more. One junction end disagrees with the germline gene, perhaps due to a read error. The chain links TRBV10-3 to TRBJ1-2; D might be TRBD1 (6 bases). The CDR3 loop spans 14 amino acids. Germline V CDR1 and CDR2: ENHRY, SYGVKD. CDR3 bases: TGTGCCAGCAGTGAACCGGACAGTCCATGGGGCTACACCTTC. This translates into CASSEPDSPWGYTF.

This chain connects TRBV9 to TRBJ2-2, with 8 bases identical to TRBD2. The germline CDR1 and CDR2 sequences are SGDLS and YYNGEE. The ends lost 4 bases at V and 6 bases at J; junction bases unmatched: 8. The CDR3 loop spans 15 amino acids. CDR3 coding DNA: TGTGCCAGCAGCCCGGGGGGGTCAGGGGCCGGGGAGCTGTTTTTT. It specifies CASSPGGSGAGELFF.

The chain has TRBV11-2 and TRBJ1-1; possibly TRBD1 for D (6 bases). Germline CDR1 and CDR2: SGHAT and FQNNGV. V shed 0 bases and J shed 3 bases, with 17 bases lying between them. The length of the CDR3 is 17 residues. This CDR3 reads CASSLDITGRKDTEAFF. Here the CDR3 DNA reads TGTGCCAGCAGCTTAGATATAACAGGGAGAAAGGACACTGAAGCTTTCTTT.

J is TRBJ1-1 and V is TRBV10-3; possibly TRBD1 for D (5 bases). V was cut by 0 bases and J by 11 bases, with 16 bases left in between. The V gene's germline CDR1 is ENHRY and CDR2 SYGVKD. This CDR3 contains 14 residues. CDR3 loop: CAISESTSRGDAFF. CDR3 DNA: TGTGCCATCAGTGAGTCTACTAGCCGGGGGGATGCTTTCTTT.

There are a few counts of this clonotype. The chain employs TRBV6-6 and TRBJ2-2; D is undetermined. Trimming removed 6 bases at V and 1 base at J, with 9 bases between. The germline CDR1 and CDR2 sequences are MNHNY and SVGAGI (reference sequence). The CDR3 runs to 14 residues. CDR3 DNA: TGTGCCAGCAGCAATATGATGAACACCGGGGAGCTGTTTTTT. This gives the protein CASSNMMNTGELFF.

This clonotype was counted many times. The CDR3 sequence is CSARVGGFDNQPQHF. DNA for the CDR3: TGCAGTGCTAGAGTAGGGGGGTTCGACAATCAGCCCCAGCATTTT. The chain recombines TRBV20-1 with TRBJ1-5; D might be TRBD1 (6 bases). Trimming cost V 1 base and J 3 bases, with 13 bases left between them. The CDR3 length is 15 residues. Per germline, CDR1 DFQATT and CDR2 SNEGSKA (reference sequence).

This sequence joins TRBV7-9 and TRBJ1-4, with D perhaps matching TRBD1 (6 bases). The germline CDR1 and CDR2 sequences are SEHNR and FQNEAQ (reference sequence). There are 15 residues in the CDR3. The V gene lost 5 bases and the J gene lost 4 bases, with 14 bases spanning the gap. The CDR3, as DNA: TGTGCCAGCAGCCCTCGGGACACAAATAATGAAAAACTGTTTTTT. Its translation is CASSPRDTNNEKLFF.

This clonotype was seen only once. One end of the junction fails to match germline, which may point to a read error. V gene TRBV29-1 combines with J gene TRBJ2-2; 11 bases align to TRBD2. Germline V gene sequence: CDR1 SQVTM, CDR2 ANQGSEA. The CDR3 is 14 amino acids. The CDR3 coding sequence is TGCAGCGTTGAGGGACTAGCGGAAGTCGGTGAGCAGTTTTTT. Protein product: CSVEGLAEVGEQFF.

Concerning this clonotype itself: At one boundary the junction diverges from the germline segment, which might be a read error. The rearrangement uses TRBV12-3 or TRBV12-4 and TRBJ1-1, with D possibly being TRBD1 (5 bases). The CDR3 is 15 amino acids. The CDR3 DNA is TGTGCCAGCAGTTTATTAGGGGTGTGGAACGCTGAAGCTTTCTTT. Its translation is CASSLLGVWNAEAFF.

The rearrangement links TRBV29-1 to TRBJ1-2; D is possibly TRBD1 (5 bases). This CDR3 region has 11 residues. Germline V gene lookup returns CDR1 SQVTM and CDR2 ANQGSEA. Deletions cut 8 bases from V and 5 bases from J, with 12 bases between. The CDR3, as DNA: TGCAGCCCAAAGCCAGGGTATGGCTACACCTTC. This sequence encodes CSPKPGYGYTF.